The following is a T cell receptor (beta chain) sequence with its context. Antigen: not known. This sample was taken from a study of blood T cells in healthy people across ages. Primed by a sample-barcoded 5' primer and a J-beta primer mix, a second PCR proceeded for 7 to 11 cycles. From the 5' RACE reads, TCRdb called clonotypes with MiXCR, one entry per CDR3 protein. This table has hundreds of thousands of distinct CDR3 sequences, roughly three fifths appearing once. Study results and limitations: No conclusive comparison of naive versus antigen-experienced cells was possible with unsorted PBMCs. Strong correlation existed between TCR beta diversity and naive T cell percentage.

Trimming took off 5 bases at V and 2 bases at J, with 12 bases between the two ends. In germline, CDR1 is DFQATT, CDR2 SNEGSKA (reference sequence). The CDR3 consists of 13 residues. PBMCs numbering at least 6.5 million were isolated per sample. This sequence was found in a man aged 35 to 55 in good health. Sequenced: blood. The gene calls are TRBV20-1 and TRBJ1-2, with D unresolved. In DNA form, the CDR3 reads TGCAGTGCTGCCCACATTCCGAACTATGGCTACACCTTC. Translating gives CSAAHIPNYGYTF.